This T cell receptor (beta chain) originates from a study of response to subunit inactivated influenza vaccine. TCRdb processed the RT-PCR reads anew with MiXCR; each CDR3 protein has one entry. The sample lists 500,000 or so distinct CDR3 sequences, 15% to 20% occurring once. Deletions cut 0 bases from V and 6 bases from J, with 12 bases between. This CDR3 spans 15 amino acids. Germline CDR1 LNHNV, CDR2 YYDKDF (reference sequence). This clonotype has just a few counts. The chain carries TRBV15 and TRBJ2-1; D possibly corresponds to TRBD1 (5 bases). Sequenced here: CD4+ T cells sorted from PBMCs, sampled 23 months after vaccination. The receptor was derived from a man aged 45 to 70 who received an inactivated influenza vaccine. CDR3 in amino acids: CATSRDRIGANEQFF. The DNA for the CDR3 is TGTGCCACCAGCAGAGATCGGATAGGGGCCAATGAGCAGTTCTTC.